A selection of T cell receptor beta chains follows, all from one sample in a study. MiXCR, applied by TCRdb to the 5' RACE reads, yields one record per CDR3 protein. The data hold 9,500 to 12,000 distinct CDR3 sequences, with 40% to 55% observed a single time. Input material: tumor-infiltrating naive CD4+ T cells sorted from the breast tumor. The origin of the receptors is a female donor with breast cancer. Both conserved end residues are part of each CDR3. Fields, in order: V gene, D gene, clone size, CDR3 length, J gene, CDR3 protein, CDR3 DNA. The D gene is left open where the match is weak. Size tells how often a clone was seen (once, few, many) or the class of an expanded clone, and some rows leave it out.

TRBV9	TRBD1	-	18	TRBJ2-2	CASSVATGQGSHTGELFF	TGTGCCAGCAGCGTAGCTACCGGACAGGGTAGTCACACCGGGGAGCTGTTTTTT
TRBV18	TRBD1	-	14	TRBJ1-4	CASSEGTGDEKLFF	TGTGCCAGCTCGGAAGGGACAGGAGATGAAAAACTGTTTTTT
TRBV6-1	-	few	15	TRBJ1-4	CASSGNPGTNEKLFF	TGTGCCAGCAGTGGGAACCCAGGGACTAATGAAAAACTGTTTTTT
TRBV25-1	-	-	16	TRBJ2-1	CASSDSGLGRYNEQFF	TGTGCCAGCAGTGATAGTGGACTGGGACGTTACAATGAGCAGTTCTTC
TRBV7-7	-	-	15	TRBJ2-1	CASSPGVAGLGEQFF	TGTGCTAGCAGCCCAGGGGTAGCAGGGTTGGGTGAGCAGTTCTTC
TRBV6-2/TRBV6-3	-	few	13	TRBJ1-1	CASISSGGGEAFF	TGTGCCAGCATCTCCTCGGGGGGAGGCGAGGCTTTCTTT
TRBV7-2	-	-	15	TRBJ2-3	CASSSYEEGTDTQYF	TGTGCCAGCAGCTCATACGAAGAAGGCACAGATACGCAGTATTTT
TRBV6-5	-	few	13	TRBJ1-1	CASSPIGNTEAFF	TGTGCCAGCAGTCCGATTGGGAACACTGAAGCTTTCTTT
TRBV20-1	TRBD1	-	15	TRBJ1-1	CSARETGGTASEAFF	TGCAGTGCTAGAGAGACAGGGGGAACTGCCAGCGAAGCTTTCTTT
TRBV20-1	TRBD2	-	14	TRBJ2-1	CSALSGRLGGEQFF	TGCAGTGCCCTTAGCGGGAGGTTGGGCGGTGAGCAGTTCTTC
TRBV5-1	TRBD1	-	16	TRBJ1-2	CASSLAGTGDLYGYTF	TGCGCCAGCAGCTTGGCCGGGACAGGGGATCTCTATGGCTACACCTTC
TRBV20-1	-	-	17	TRBJ1-1	CSARDKRVGRVNTEAFF	TGCAGTGCTAGAGATAAACGGGTGGGCAGGGTGAACACTGAAGCTTTCTTT
TRBV4-2	-	-	17	TRBJ2-3	CASSQDWQDPYTDTQYF	TGTGCCAGCAGCCAAGATTGGCAGGACCCGTACACAGATACGCAGTATTTT
TRBV5-5	-	-	15	TRBJ1-1	CASSFSDRAYTEAFF	TGTGCCAGCAGCTTCTCAGACAGAGCCTACACTGAAGCTTTCTTT
TRBV5-1	-	-	15	TRBJ2-1	CASSLELEGVDEQFF	TGCGCCAGCAGCTTGGAGTTAGAGGGAGTTGATGAGCAGTTCTTC
TRBV25-1	-	few	13	TRBJ2-1	CASNPAQENEQFF	TGTGCCAGCAACCCCGCACAGGAGAATGAGCAGTTCTTC
TRBV6-6	-	-	15	TRBJ2-7	CASSYQGSVNYEQYF	TGTGCCAGCAGTTACCAGGGTAGCGTAAACTACGAGCAGTACTTC
TRBV10-3	-	-	12	TRBJ1-6	CAISDRNSPLHF	TGTGCCATCAGTGATAGGAATTCACCCCTCCACTTT
TRBV4-2	-	-	13	TRBJ2-2	CASSTQDTGELFF	TGTGCCAGCAGCACCCAAGACACCGGGGAGCTGTTTTTT
TRBV7-9	TRBD1	few	13	TRBJ2-1	CAMEGTGYNEQFF	TGTGCCATGGAAGGGACAGGATACAATGAGCAGTTCTTC
TRBV27	-	-	14	TRBJ2-3	CASKLDRSTDTQYF	TGTGCCAGCAAATTGGATAGAAGCACAGATACGCAGTATTTT
TRBV7-8	-	-	15	TRBJ2-1	CASSLISSSYNEQFF	TGTGCCAGCAGCTTAATCTCTAGCTCCTACAATGAGCAGTTCTTC
TRBV20-1	-	-	13	TRBJ2-3	CSALRGAGDTQYF	TGCAGTGCTCTCCGGGGGGCCGGAGATACGCAGTATTTT
TRBV11-1	-	few	13	TRBJ2-5	CASGGNTEETQYF	TGTGCCAGCGGTGGGAACACAGAAGAGACCCAGTACTTC
TRBV5-1	TRBD2	-	15	TRBJ2-5	CASSLVFSGRETQYF	TGCGCCAGCAGCTTGGTGTTTAGCGGGAGGGAGACCCAGTACTTC
TRBV7-9	-	-	16	TRBJ1-3	CASSLFGTASGNTIYF	TGTGCCAGCAGCTTGTTCGGTACAGCCTCTGGAAACACCATATATTTT
TRBV27	TRBD2	few	17	TRBJ2-1	CASTGTSGRLRYNEQFF	TGTGCCAGCACCGGGACTAGCGGGAGATTAAGGTACAATGAGCAGTTCTTC
TRBV7-7	-	-	14	TRBJ2-5	CASSATGPGETQYF	TGTGCCAGCAGCGCAACAGGGCCAGGGGAGACCCAGTACTTC
TRBV7-2	-	large	15	TRBJ1-2	CASSLGRGSFYGYTF	TGTGCCAGCAGCTTAGGACGGGGGTCCTTCTATGGCTACACCTTC
TRBV29-1	TRBD1	-	13	TRBJ2-5	CSVVGQGKETQYF	TGCAGCGTTGTTGGACAGGGGAAAGAGACCCAGTACTTC
TRBV20-1	-	few	15	TRBJ2-3	CSARGPGAHTDTQYF	TGCAGTGCTAGGGGGCCCGGGGCACACACAGATACGCAGTATTTT
TRBV7-9	-	-	13	TRBJ2-6	CASSHAGANVLTF	TGTGCCAGCAGCCACGCTGGGGCCAACGTCCTGACTTTC
TRBV6-5	-	-	13	TRBJ2-1	CASSYVRNNEQFF	TGTGCCAGCAGTTACGTTAGAAACAATGAGCAGTTCTTC
TRBV12-3/TRBV12-4	-	-	17	TRBJ2-3	CASSLVVGEGGADTQYF	TGTGCCAGCAGTTTAGTAGTGGGCGAGGGGGGCGCAGATACGCAGTATTTT
TRBV20-1	TRBD2	few	18	TRBJ2-1	CSARTILAGVPSYNEQFF	TGCAGTGCTAGGACTATCTTAGCGGGAGTTCCCTCCTACAATGAGCAGTTCTTC
TRBV6-5	-	few	16	TRBJ1-6	CASSRPQGSGNSPLHF	TGTGCCAGCAGTCGCCCACAGGGTTCGGGTAATTCACCCCTCCACTTT
TRBV6-5	-	-	15	TRBJ2-7	CASSQGEGGSYEQYF	TGTGCCAGCAGCCAGGGGGAGGGCGGGAGCTACGAGCAGTACTTC
TRBV7-9	TRBD2	-	16	TRBJ2-2	CASRMHGTSGTGELFF	TGTGCCAGCAGGATGCATGGGACTAGCGGGACCGGGGAGCTGTTTTTT
TRBV4-1	-	-	16	TRBJ1-5	CASSQDIGGYRKPQHF	TGCGCCAGCAGCCAAGATATCGGGGGCTACCGTAAGCCCCAGCATTTT
TRBV29-1	-	-	15	TRBJ2-3	CSVVASGPSTDTQYF	TGCAGCGTTGTGGCGTCCGGGCCAAGCACAGATACGCAGTATTTT
TRBV29-1	-	-	11	TRBJ2-3	CSVDLGDTQYF	TGCAGCGTTGATTTGGGAGATACGCAGTATTTT
TRBV30	-	-	12	TRBJ1-2	CAWTRSGYGYTF	TGTGCCTGGACCCGGAGTGGCTATGGCTACACCTTC
TRBV20-1	-	few	14	TRBJ1-5	CSARPQQTWQPQHF	TGCAGTGCTAGGCCTCAGCAGACGTGGCAGCCCCAGCATTTT
TRBV7-3	-	few	13	TRBJ2-2	CASSSRRTGELFF	TGTGCCAGCAGCTCGAGACGGACCGGGGAGCTGTTTTTT
TRBV29-1	-	-	12	TRBJ2-5	CSVEDLVETQYF	TGCAGCGTTGAAGATCTCGTGGAGACCCAGTACTTC
TRBV6-5	TRBD1	few	14	TRBJ2-5	CASRRGTGGRTQYF	TGTGCCAGCAGACGCGGGACAGGGGGTCGGACCCAGTACTTC
TRBV20-1	-	-	14	TRBJ2-2	CSARGLEPIGELFF	TGCAGTGCTAGAGGTTTAGAGCCTATCGGGGAGCTGTTTTTT
TRBV4-1	-	-	16	TRBJ1-1	CASSQVQPRGGAEAFF	TGCGCCAGCAGCCAAGTTCAACCACGAGGGGGGGCTGAAGCTTTCTTT
TRBV6-2/TRBV6-3	-	-	16	TRBJ1-1	CASSQTEIGKNTEAFF	TGTGCCAGCAGCCAGACAGAGATTGGGAAAAACACTGAAGCTTTCTTT
TRBV6-9	TRBD2	few	16	TRBJ2-1	CASLHRLAGGHNEQFF	TGTGCCAGCCTTCACCGACTAGCGGGAGGTCACAATGAGCAGTTCTTC
TRBV5-1	TRBD2	once	14	TRBJ2-5	CASSQGLAGETQYF	TGCGCCAGCAGCCAGGGACTAGCGGGAGAGACCCAGTACTTC
TRBV7-6	-	few	16	TRBJ2-1	CASSLRGGRLGNEQFF	TGTGCCAGCAGCCTAAGGGGGGGACGGCTCGGGAATGAGCAGTTCTTC